Reported below is one T cell receptor beta chain. The record originates from a study of T cell changes during pregnancy in multiple sclerosis. This table comes from immunoSEQ multiplex PCR, and its TCRdb copy is limited to in-frame clones, with some not included. Of tens of thousands of clones listed, roughly 92% are singletons. CDR1 is SNHLY and CDR2 is FYNNEI in the germline V gene. V was clipped by 6 bases and J by 0 bases, with 13 bases between them. CDR3 size: 15 residues. The chain carries TRBV2 and TRBJ2-3; the D gene is possibly TRBD1 (5 bases). This receptor was identified in a female donor with multiple sclerosis, enrolled in a pregnancy study. The material was peripheral blood, obtained in the second trimester of pregnancy. The CDR3 here is CASSQGVGSTDTQYF. The CDR3 DNA is TGTGCCAGCAGCCAAGGGGTAGGGAGCACAGATACGCAGTATTTT.